This is a list of T cell receptor beta chains from one sample in a study of T-cell memory formation after mild COVID-19. MiXCR, run by TCRdb on the 5' RACE reads, gives a single entry per CDR3 protein. The sample has 200,000 to 250,000 distinct CDR3 sequences; 15% are singletons. The material sequenced was PBMCs or a T cell subset sorted from them (not recorded which). The receptors derive from an adult woman who had mild COVID-19 (a few samples of this study predate the infection). Cell type and time point are not known. The CDR3 runs from the conserved cysteine through the conserved F or W. Each record gives: V gene, D gene, clone size, J gene, CDR3 DNA, CDR3 protein. The D gene is left open where the match is weak. The listing skips clone size in some rows; elsewhere it reads once, few, many or a size class.

TRBV12-3/TRBV12-4	TRBD2	.	TRBJ2-3	TGTGCCAGCAGCCCCGGGTGGCTAGCGGCAAGGACAGATACGCAGTATTTT	CASSPGWLAARTDTQYF
TRBV12-3/TRBV12-4	TRBD1	.	TRBJ1-1	TGTGCCAGCAGCCCTGTGTTGGGACAGGGGTTTGTGGCTTTCTTT	CASSPVLGQGFVAFF
TRBV12-3/TRBV12-4	TRBD2	.	TRBJ2-1	TGTGCCAGCAGGGCCGGGACAGGGAGGACTAGCGGGGGGGATGAGCAGTTCTTC	CASRAGTGRTSGGDEQFF
TRBV2	.	.	TRBJ1-1	TGTGCCAGCAAGAAACAGGACACTGAAGCTTTCTTT	CASKKQDTEAFF
TRBV7-2	.	.	TRBJ1-2	TGTGCCAGCAGCTTAGAACACCTCACGTATGGCTACACCTTC	CASSLEHLTYGYTF
TRBV7-9	.	.	TRBJ1-1	TGTGCCAGCAGCTTGCCGGGCCGATCGAACACTGAAGCTTTCTTT	CASSLPGRSNTEAFF
TRBV5-1	.	.	TRBJ1-3	TGCGCCAGCAGCCCACGGGCAAGCTCTGGAAACACCATATATTTT	CASSPRASSGNTIYF
TRBV30	.	.	TRBJ2-7	TGTGCCTGCCTAAGAACAAGGACAGACGAGCAGTACTTC	CACLRTRTDEQYF
TRBV5-1	.	.	TRBJ2-3	TGCGCCAGCAGCTTGGATCCAGGGGGGGCAGATACGCAGTATTTT	CASSLDPGGADTQYF
TRBV2	TRBD2	.	TRBJ2-7	TGTGCCAGCAGACAACTAGCGTCGGATTTTAACGGCGAGCAGTACTTC	CASRQLASDFNGEQYF
TRBV12-3/TRBV12-4	TRBD2	.	TRBJ2-7	TGTGCCAGCAGTGCCCTACTAGCGGGAGTTCCCTACGAGCAGTACTTC	CASSALLAGVPYEQYF
TRBV5-1	.	.	TRBJ2-1	TGCGCCAGCAGCCAGGGTTTTAGGGGCGATCTCAATGAGCAGTTCTTC	CASSQGFRGDLNEQFF
TRBV4-3	.	few	TRBJ1-1	TGCGCCAGCAGCCAAGACAGGACTGAAGCTTTCTTT	CASSQDRTEAFF